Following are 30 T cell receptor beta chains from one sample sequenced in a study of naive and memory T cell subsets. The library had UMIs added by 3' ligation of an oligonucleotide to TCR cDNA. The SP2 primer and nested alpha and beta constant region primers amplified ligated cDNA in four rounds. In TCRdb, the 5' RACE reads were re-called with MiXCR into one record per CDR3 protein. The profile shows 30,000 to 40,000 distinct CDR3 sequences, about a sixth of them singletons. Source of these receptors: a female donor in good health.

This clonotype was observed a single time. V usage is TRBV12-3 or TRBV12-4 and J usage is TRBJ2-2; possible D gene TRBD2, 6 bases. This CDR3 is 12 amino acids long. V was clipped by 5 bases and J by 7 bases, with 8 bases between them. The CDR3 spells CASSGGRGELFF. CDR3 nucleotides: TGTGCCAGCAGTGGAGGGCGCGGGGAGCTGTTTTTT.

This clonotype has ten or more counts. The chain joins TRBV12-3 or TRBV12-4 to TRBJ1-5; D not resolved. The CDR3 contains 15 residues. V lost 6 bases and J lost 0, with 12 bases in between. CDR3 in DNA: TGTGCCAGCAGGTGGGGTTGGGGTAGCAATCAGCCCCAGCATTTT. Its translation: CASRWGWGSNQPQHF.

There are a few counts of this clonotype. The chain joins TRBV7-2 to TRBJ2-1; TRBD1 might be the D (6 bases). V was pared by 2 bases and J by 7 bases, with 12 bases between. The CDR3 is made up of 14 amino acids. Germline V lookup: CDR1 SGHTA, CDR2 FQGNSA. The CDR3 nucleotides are TGTGCCAGCAGCTTACCAGGGGTTGGAAATGAGCAGTTCTTC. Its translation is CASSLPGVGNEQFF. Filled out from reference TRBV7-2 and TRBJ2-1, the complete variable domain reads GAGVSQSPSNKVTEKGKDVELRCDPISGHTALYWYRQSLGQGLEFLIYFQGNSAPDKSGLPSDRFSAERTGGSVSTLTIQRTQQEDSAVYLCASSLPGVGNEQFFGPGTRLTVL.

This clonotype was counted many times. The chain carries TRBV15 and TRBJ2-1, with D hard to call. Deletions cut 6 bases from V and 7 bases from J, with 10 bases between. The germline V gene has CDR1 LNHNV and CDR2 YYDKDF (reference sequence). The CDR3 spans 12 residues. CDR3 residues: CATSPAGNEQFF. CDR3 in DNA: TGTGCCACCAGTCCCGCCGGAAATGAGCAGTTCTTC.

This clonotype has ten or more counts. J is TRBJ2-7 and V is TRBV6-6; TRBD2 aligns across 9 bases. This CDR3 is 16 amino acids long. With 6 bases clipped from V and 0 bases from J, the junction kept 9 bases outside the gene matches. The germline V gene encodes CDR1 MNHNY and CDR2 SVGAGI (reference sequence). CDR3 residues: CASSARAGGSSYEQYF. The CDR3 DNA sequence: TGTGCCAGCAGCGCCCGGGCGGGAGGGAGCTCCTACGAGCAGTACTTC.

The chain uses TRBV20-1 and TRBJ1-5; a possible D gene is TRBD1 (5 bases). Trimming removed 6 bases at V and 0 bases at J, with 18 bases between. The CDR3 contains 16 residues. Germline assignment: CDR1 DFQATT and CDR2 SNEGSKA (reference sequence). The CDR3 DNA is TGCAGTGCGGCGTGGGACGGTGCGGGTAGCAATCAGCCCCAGCATTTT. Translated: CSAAWDGAGSNQPQHF.

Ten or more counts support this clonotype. The CDR3 loop is CSAEGTSGRNNEQFF. CDR3 sequence (DNA): TGCAGTGCCGAGGGGACTAGCGGGAGAAACAATGAGCAGTTCTTC. The rearrangement uses TRBV20-1 and TRBJ2-1, with 14 bases fitting TRBD2. V shed 6 bases, J shed 5 bases, and the junction held 6 bases outside the gene matches. This CDR3 contains 15 residues. CDR1 is DFQATT and CDR2 is SNEGSKA in the germline V gene (reference sequence).

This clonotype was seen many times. CDR3 region: CSVNQGGSYNEQFF. For the CDR3, the DNA is TGCAGCGTCAATCAAGGGGGGTCCTACAATGAGCAGTTCTTC. The chain uses TRBV29-1 and TRBJ2-1; TRBD1 or TRBD2 may be the D gene (6 bases each). Per germline, CDR1 SQVTM and CDR2 ANQGSEA. V lost 6 bases, J lost 1 base, and 13 bases lay in between. The length of the CDR3 is 14 residues.

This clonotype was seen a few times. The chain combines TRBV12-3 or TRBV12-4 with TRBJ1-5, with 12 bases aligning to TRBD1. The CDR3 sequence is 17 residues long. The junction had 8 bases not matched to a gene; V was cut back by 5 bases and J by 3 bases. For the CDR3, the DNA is TGTGCCAGCAGTCCCAGGGGACAGGGGGCGAACAATCAGCCCCAGCATTTT. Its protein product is CASSPRGQGANNQPQHF.

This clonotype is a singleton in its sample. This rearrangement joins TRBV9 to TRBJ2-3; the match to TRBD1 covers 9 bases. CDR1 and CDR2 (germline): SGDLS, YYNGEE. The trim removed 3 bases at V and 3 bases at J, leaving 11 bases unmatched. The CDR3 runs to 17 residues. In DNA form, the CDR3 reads TGTGCCAGCAGCGCCTCCACAGGGGGCAGTGGGACAGATACGCAGTATTTT. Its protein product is CASSASTGGSGTDTQYF.

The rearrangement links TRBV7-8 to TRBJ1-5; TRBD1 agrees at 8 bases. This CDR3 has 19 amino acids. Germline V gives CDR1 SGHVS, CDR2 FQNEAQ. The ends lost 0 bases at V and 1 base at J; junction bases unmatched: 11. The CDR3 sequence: CASSLAPGTGLLSNQPQHF. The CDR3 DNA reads TGTGCCAGCAGCTTAGCGCCGGGGACAGGTCTTTTGAGCAATCAGCCCCAGCATTTT.

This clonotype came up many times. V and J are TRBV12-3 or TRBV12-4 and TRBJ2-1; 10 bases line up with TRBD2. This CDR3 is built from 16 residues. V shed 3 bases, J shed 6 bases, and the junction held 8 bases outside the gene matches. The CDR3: CASSFVGLAETNEQFF. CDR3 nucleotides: TGTGCCAGCAGTTTCGTTGGACTAGCGGAAACCAATGAGCAGTTCTTC.

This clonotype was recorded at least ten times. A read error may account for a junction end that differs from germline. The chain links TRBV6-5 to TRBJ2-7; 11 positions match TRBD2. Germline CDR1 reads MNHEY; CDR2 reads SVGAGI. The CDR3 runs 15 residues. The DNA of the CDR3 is TGTGCCAGCAGTTACTCGAAGACTAGCGGGGCTGTTGTTCACTTC. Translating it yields CASSYSKTSGAVVHF.

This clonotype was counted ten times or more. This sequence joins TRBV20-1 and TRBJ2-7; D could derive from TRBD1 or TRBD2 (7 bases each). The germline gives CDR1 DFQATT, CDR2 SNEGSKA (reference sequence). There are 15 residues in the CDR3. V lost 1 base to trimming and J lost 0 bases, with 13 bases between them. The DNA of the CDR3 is TGCAGTGCTAGAGCCAGGGGGGGTAACTCCTACGAGCAGTACTTC. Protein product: CSARARGGNSYEQYF.

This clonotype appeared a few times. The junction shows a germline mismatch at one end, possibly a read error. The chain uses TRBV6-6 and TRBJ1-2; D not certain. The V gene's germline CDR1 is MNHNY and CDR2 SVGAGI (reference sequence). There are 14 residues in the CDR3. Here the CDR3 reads CASSSPGRNYGDTF. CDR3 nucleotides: TGTGCCAGCAGTTCTCCGGGCCGTAACTATGGCGACACCTTC.

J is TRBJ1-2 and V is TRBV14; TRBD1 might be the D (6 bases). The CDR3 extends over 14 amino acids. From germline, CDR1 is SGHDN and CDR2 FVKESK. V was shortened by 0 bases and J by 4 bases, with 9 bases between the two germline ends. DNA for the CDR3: TGTGCCAGCAGCCAAGACCGGGACATCTATGGCTACACCTTC. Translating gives CASSQDRDIYGYTF.

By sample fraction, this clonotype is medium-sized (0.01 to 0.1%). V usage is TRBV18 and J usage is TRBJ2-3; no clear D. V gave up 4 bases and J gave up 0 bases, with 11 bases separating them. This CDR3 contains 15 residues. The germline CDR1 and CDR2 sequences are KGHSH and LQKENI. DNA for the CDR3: TGTGCCAGCTCACGCACTGTAACTAGCACAGATACGCAGTATTTT. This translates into CASSRTVTSTDTQYF.

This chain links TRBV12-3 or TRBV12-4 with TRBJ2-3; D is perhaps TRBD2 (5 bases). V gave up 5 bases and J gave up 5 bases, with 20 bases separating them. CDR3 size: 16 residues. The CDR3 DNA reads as TGTGCCAGCAGTAGTGCGGGCTTTACTTCCGTAGATACGCAGTATTTT. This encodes CASSSAGFTSVDTQYF.

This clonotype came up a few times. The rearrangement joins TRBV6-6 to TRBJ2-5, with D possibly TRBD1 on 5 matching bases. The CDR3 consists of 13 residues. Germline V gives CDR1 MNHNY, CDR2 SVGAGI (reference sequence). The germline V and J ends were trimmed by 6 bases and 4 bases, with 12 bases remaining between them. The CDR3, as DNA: TGTGCCAGCAGAATCCAGGGCCCAGAGACCCAGTACTTC. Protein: CASRIQGPETQYF.

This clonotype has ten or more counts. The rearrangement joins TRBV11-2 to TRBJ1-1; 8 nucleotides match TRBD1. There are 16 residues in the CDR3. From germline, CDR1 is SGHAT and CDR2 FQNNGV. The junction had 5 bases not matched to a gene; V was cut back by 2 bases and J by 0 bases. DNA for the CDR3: TGTGCCAGCAGCTTACGGACAGGGCAGTTGAACACTGAAGCTTTCTTT. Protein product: CASSLRTGQLNTEAFF. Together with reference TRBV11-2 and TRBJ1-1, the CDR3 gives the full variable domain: EAGVAQSPRYKIIEKRQSVAFWCNPISGHATLYWYQQILGQGPKLLIQFQNNGVVDDSQLPKDRFSAERLKGVDSTLKIQPAKLEDSAVYLCASSLRTGQLNTEAFFGQGTRLTVV.

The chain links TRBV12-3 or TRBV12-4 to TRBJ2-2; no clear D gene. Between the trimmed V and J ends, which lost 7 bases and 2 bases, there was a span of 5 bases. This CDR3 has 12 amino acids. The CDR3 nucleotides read TGTGCCAGCAACGGAAACACCGGGGAGCTGTTTTTT. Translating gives CASNGNTGELFF.

CDR3 sequence: CASTERRRSSYNEQFF. DNA of the CDR3: TGTGCCAGCACCGAACGCAGGCGGAGCTCCTACAATGAGCAGTTCTTC. This chain joins TRBV12-3 or TRBV12-4 and TRBJ2-1; unclear D gene. V lost 7 bases and J lost 0, with 16 bases in between. This CDR3 is 16 amino acids long.

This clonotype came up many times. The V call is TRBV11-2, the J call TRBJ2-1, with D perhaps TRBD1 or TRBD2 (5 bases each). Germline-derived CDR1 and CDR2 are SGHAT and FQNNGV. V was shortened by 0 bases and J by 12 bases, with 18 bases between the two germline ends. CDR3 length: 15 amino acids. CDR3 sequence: CASSLEDLRGRRQFF. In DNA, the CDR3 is TGTGCCAGCAGCTTAGAAGACCTCCGGGGACGAAGGCAGTTCTTC. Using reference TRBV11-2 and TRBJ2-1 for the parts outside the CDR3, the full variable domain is EAGVAQSPRYKIIEKRQSVAFWCNPISGHATLYWYQQILGQGPKLLIQFQNNGVVDDSQLPKDRFSAERLKGVDSTLKIQPAKLEDSAVYLCASSLEDLRGRRQFFGPGTRLTVL.

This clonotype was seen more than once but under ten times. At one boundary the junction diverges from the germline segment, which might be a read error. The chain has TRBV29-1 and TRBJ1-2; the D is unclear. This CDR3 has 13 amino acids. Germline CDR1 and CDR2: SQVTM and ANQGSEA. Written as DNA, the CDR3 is TGCAGCGTTGTAGACCTACCTACCTATGGCGACACCTTC. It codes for CSVVDLPTYGDTF. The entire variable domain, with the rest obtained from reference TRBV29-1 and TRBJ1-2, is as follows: SAVISQKPSRDICQRGTSLTIQCQVDSQVTMMFWYRQQPGQSLTLIATANQGSEATYESGFVIDKFPISRPNLTFSTLTVSNMSPEDSSIYLCSVVDLPTYGDTFGSGTRLTVV.

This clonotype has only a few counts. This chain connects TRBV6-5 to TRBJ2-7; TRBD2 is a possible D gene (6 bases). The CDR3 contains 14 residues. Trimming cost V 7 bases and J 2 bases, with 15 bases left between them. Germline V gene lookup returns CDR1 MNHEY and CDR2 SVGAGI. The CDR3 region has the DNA TGTGCCAGCACGGGAGCCGGAGGGACCTACGAGCAGTACTTC. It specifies CASTGAGGTYEQYF.

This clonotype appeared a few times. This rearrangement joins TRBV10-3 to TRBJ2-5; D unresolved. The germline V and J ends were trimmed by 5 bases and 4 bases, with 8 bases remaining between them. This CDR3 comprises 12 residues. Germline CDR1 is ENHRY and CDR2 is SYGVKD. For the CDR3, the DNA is TGTGCCATCAGTCTGCGAGGAGAGACCCAGTACTTC. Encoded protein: CAISLRGETQYF.

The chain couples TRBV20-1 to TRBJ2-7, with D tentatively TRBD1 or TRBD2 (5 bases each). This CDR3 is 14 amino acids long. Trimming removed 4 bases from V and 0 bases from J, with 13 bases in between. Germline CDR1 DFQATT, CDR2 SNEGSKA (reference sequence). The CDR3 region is CSATGTDSSYEQYF. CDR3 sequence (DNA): TGCAGTGCTACAGGGACGGATAGCTCCTACGAGCAGTACTTC.

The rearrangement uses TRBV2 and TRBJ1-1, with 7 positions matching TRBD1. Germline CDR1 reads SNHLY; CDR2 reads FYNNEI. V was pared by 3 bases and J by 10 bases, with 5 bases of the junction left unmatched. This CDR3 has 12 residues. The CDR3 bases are TGTGCCAGCAGTGATGACAGGGCGGGAGCTTTCTTT. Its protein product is CASSDDRAGAFF.

CDR3 nucleotide sequence: TGTGCCAGCAGGGAGAATGAGCAGTTCTTC. Amino acids: CASRENEQFF. The V gene is TRBV2, the J gene TRBJ2-1; D is uncertain. The germline V gene encodes CDR1 SNHLY and CDR2 FYNNEI. The CDR3 totals 10 residues. The germline V and J ends were trimmed by 6 bases and 7 bases, with 4 bases remaining between them. Supplemented by reference TRBV2 and TRBJ2-1, the full variable domain reads EPEVTQTPSHQVTQMGQEVILRCVPISNHLYFYWYRQILGQKVEFLVSFYNNEISEKSEIFDDQFSVERPDGSNFTLKIRSTKLEDSAMYFCASRENEQFFGPGTRLTVL.

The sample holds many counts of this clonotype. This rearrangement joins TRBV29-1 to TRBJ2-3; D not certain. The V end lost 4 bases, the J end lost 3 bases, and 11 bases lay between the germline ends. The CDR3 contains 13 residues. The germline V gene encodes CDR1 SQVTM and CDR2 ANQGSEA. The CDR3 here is CSVGRDGTDTQYF. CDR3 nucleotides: TGCAGCGTTGGGCGCGACGGGACAGATACGCAGTATTTT.